The T cell receptor (beta chain) under discussion was sequenced for a study of low-dose radiotherapy and immunotherapy resistance in tumors. As for time point: before trial treatment. TRAV- and TRBV-specific primers, spanning alpha and beta chains, primed first-strand cDNA. Amplification, which lasted around 18 PCR cycles, used a constant-region primer and V-primer adapter to amplify TCRs. TCRdb re-called the reads through MiXCR, storing one row per CDR3 protein. The sample carries about 60,000 distinct CDR3 sequences, under 30% recorded once. This clonotype was counted ten times or more. V shed 1 base and J 5 bases; nucleotides not matched to a gene: 2. The CDR3 is 14 amino acids. Germline CDR1 reads KGHDR; CDR2 reads SFDVKD.

The sample in question was PBMCs, obtained before treatment. The chain employs TRBV24-1 and TRBJ2-3, with 7 positions matching TRBD1. The TCR sequence derives from a male donor with prostate cancer. In DNA form, the CDR3 reads TGTGCCACCAGTGATTTTCCAGGGGGAGATACGCAGTATTTT. Encoded protein: CATSDFPGGDTQYF.